Below, 21 T cell receptor beta chains from the same sample are listed, as sequenced in a study of siplizumab effects on memory and regulatory T cells (dated by TCRdb to the late 2010s). Cells in the mixed lymphocyte reaction were cultured together at 37 degrees C for 6 days. The library was generated by the immunoSEQ multiplex PCR assay. TCRdb limited this immuneACCESS table to in-frame rearrangements with V and J called. A share of clones is missing; checked studies link under half to unresolved V genes, and the rest is unexplained. For this sample there are 12,000 or so clones; 30% to 50% appear just once. The ten most abundant clones make up roughly 9.1% of the sample. These receptors' targets are unknown. Sequencing input: CFSE-low (dividing) CD8+ T cells sorted from an allogeneic mixed lymphocyte reaction. The receptors were sampled from a human donor in good health; the cells came from an allogeneic mixed lymphocyte reaction.

This clone was counted only a few times. The chain couples TRBV7-9 to TRBJ1-1; 7 bases line up with TRBD1. V trimming: 1 base; J trimming: 3 bases; junction bases outside the gene matches: 5. Germline values: CDR1 SEHNR, CDR2 FQNEAQ (reference sequence). The CDR3 length is 15 residues. CDR3 DNA sequence: TGTGCCAGCAGCTTAGAAGGTCAGGGGGACACTGAAGCTTTCTTT. Its protein product is CASSLEGQGDTEAFF.

This sequence joins TRBV4-2 and TRBJ2-7; 16 bases are shared with TRBD2. This CDR3 is built from 20 residues. J gave up 0 bases and V 3 bases, and 11 bases lay outside the gene matches. CDR1 and CDR2 from the germline V gene are LGHNA and YNFKEQ. For the CDR3, the DNA is TGTGCCAGCAGCCAGATTGGTCGGGGACTAGCGGGAGGGGACTCCTACGAGCAGTACTTC. Protein: CASSQIGRGLAGGDSYEQYF.

This clone was seen a handful of times. The CDR3 is CASSAGAAGYGYTF. CDR3 bases: TGTGCCAGTAGTGCGGGGGCCGCAGGCTATGGCTACACCTTC. The rearrangement joins TRBV19 to TRBJ1-2; weak D call: TRBD1 (6 bases). Trimming cost V 5 bases and J 4 bases, with 14 bases left between them. Looked up from germline, CDR1 is LNHDA and CDR2 is SQIVND (reference sequence). The CDR3 is 14 amino acids. The complete variable domain, with remaining parts taken from reference TRBV19 and TRBJ1-2, reads DGGITQSPKYLFRKEGQNVTLSCEQNLNHDAMYWYRQDPGQGLRLIYYSQIVNDFQKGDIAEGYSVSREKKESFPLTVTSAQKNPTAFYLCASSAGAAGYGYTFGSGTRLTVV.

The rearrangement joins TRBV18 to TRBJ2-7, with TRBD1 as a possible D gene (5 bases). V dropped 6 bases and J dropped 3 bases, with 12 bases sitting between them. The CDR3 is 13 amino acids. The germline V gene encodes CDR1 KGHSH and CDR2 LQKENI. The DNA for the CDR3 is TGTGCCAGCTCTGGCAGGGCCAACTACGAGCAGTACTTC. The encoded protein is CASSGRANYEQYF.

Concerning this clone itself: No DNA is shown, since the ends of the CDR3 on it are uncertain; the CDR3 is the one TCRdb lists. The chain uses TRBV29-1 and TRBJ2-2; the table's D gene call, TRBD2, was not cross checked with the DNA. Germline-derived CDR1 and CDR2 are SQVTM and ANQGSEA. The CDR3 is 18 amino acids long, termini counted. The CDR3 here is CSVAPGQGLAGVGRGAVF.

This clone is classed as medium-sized. This chain joins TRBV7-2 and TRBJ1-4; D uncertain. Looked up from germline, CDR1 is SGHTA and CDR2 is FQGNSA. V was cut by 1 base and J by 7 bases, with 19 bases left in between. The CDR3 covers 17 residues. The CDR3 loop reads CASSLGSSWVPGEKLFF. The CDR3 bases are TGTGCCAGCAGCTTAGGCTCTTCCTGGGTCCCGGGTGAAAAACTGTTTTTT. Full variable domain (remainder filled in from reference TRBV7-2 and TRBJ1-4): GAGVSQSPSNKVTEKGKDVELRCDPISGHTALYWYRQSLGQGLEFLIYFQGNSAPDKSGLPSDRFSAERTGGSVSTLTIQRTQQEDSAVYLCASSLGSSWVPGEKLFFGSGTQLSVL.

Sample share makes this clone medium-sized (0.01 to 0.1%). V gene TRBV7-9 combines with J gene TRBJ2-2; D is possibly TRBD2 (5 bases). This CDR3 is 15 amino acids long. Trimming removed 4 bases from V and 2 bases from J, with 11 bases in between. Germline assignment: CDR1 SEHNR and CDR2 FQNEAQ (reference sequence). The CDR3 bases are TGTGCCAGCAGCTACCGGGAACCCAACACCGGGGAGCTGTTTTTT. Its protein is CASSYREPNTGELFF.

The rearrangement uses TRBV9 and TRBJ2-2, with D maybe TRBD2 (6 bases). In germline, CDR1 is SGDLS, CDR2 YYNGEE. The V end lost 3 bases, the J end lost 6 bases, and 15 bases lay between the germline ends. This CDR3 has 15 residues. As DNA, the CDR3 is TGTGCCAGCAGCGCCCCAGAAACTAGCTCCGGGGAGCTGTTTTTT. Translating it yields CASSAPETSSGELFF.

This clone is judged medium-sized. The chain combines TRBV2 with TRBJ1-5; 8 positions match TRBD1. The CDR3 runs 15 residues. The germline gives CDR1 SNHLY, CDR2 FYNNEI. V shed 4 bases and J 3 bases; nucleotides not matched to a gene: 5. CDR3 DNA: TGTGCCAGCAGTGGAGGGACAGGATTCAATCAGCCCCAGCATTTT. This gives the protein CASSGGTGFNQPQHF.

This clone showed up just a few times. This chain connects TRBV2 to TRBJ1-3; 9 bases align to TRBD1. Germline V gives CDR1 SNHLY, CDR2 FYNNEI. This CDR3 contains 15 residues. The ends lost 3 bases at V and 2 bases at J; junction bases unmatched: 2. CDR3 coding DNA: TGTGCCAGCAGTGAGGGACAGGGCACTGGAAACACCATATATTTT. Amino acids: CASSEGQGTGNTIYF.

This clone was observed a handful of times. The DNA of the CDR3 is TGTGCCAGTAGGCCAATGACAGGGGACAATCAGCCCCAGCATTTT. Protein sequence: CASRPMTGDNQPQHF. The chain is built from TRBV19 and TRBJ1-5; 8 nucleotides agree with TRBD1. Germline CDR1 is LNHDA and CDR2 is SQIVND (reference sequence). Trimming removed 6 bases from V and 3 bases from J; junction bases left unmatched: 7. The CDR3 is 15 amino acids.

V and J are TRBV5-1 and TRBJ2-1, with D unclear. The V and J ends lost 0 bases and 0 bases respectively, with 10 bases between them. Germline V gene sequence: CDR1 SGHRS, CDR2 YFSETQ. CDR3 length: 16 amino acids. CDR3 in DNA: TGCGCCAGCAGCTTGGGAGTCCCTGGCTCCTACAATGAGCAGTTCTTC. Its translation: CASSLGVPGSYNEQFF.

The chain couples TRBV19 to TRBJ2-7; perhaps TRBD1 as D (6 bases). V was pared by 3 bases and J by 1 base, with 10 bases between. Germline assignment: CDR1 LNHDA and CDR2 SQIVND (reference sequence). This CDR3 contains 14 residues. The CDR3 spells CASSMTGASYEQYF. CDR3 sequence (DNA): TGTGCCAGTAGTATGACAGGAGCATCCTACGAGCAGTACTTC.

The chain recombines TRBV7-9 with TRBJ2-2; the match to TRBD2 covers 7 bases. The junction had 4 bases not matched to a gene; V was cut back by 0 bases and J by 0 bases. Germline V CDR1 and CDR2: SEHNR, FQNEAQ (reference sequence). The CDR3 consists of 17 residues. CDR3 amino acids: CASSLAPLAANTGELFF. CDR3 DNA: TGTGCCAGCAGCTTAGCCCCCCTAGCGGCGAACACCGGGGAGCTGTTTTTT. The full variable domain, rest sourced from reference TRBV7-9 and TRBJ2-2, is DTGVSQNPRHKITKRGQNVTFRCDPISEHNRLYWYRQTLGQGPEFLTYFQNEAQLEKSRLLSDRFSAERPKGSFSTLEIQRTEQGDSAMYLCASSLAPLAANTGELFFGEGSRLTVL.

The rearrangement joins TRBV5-8 to TRBJ2-7; D unresolved. Germline CDR1 is SGHTS and CDR2 is YDEGEE. The length of the CDR3 is 13 residues. The V and J ends lost 4 bases and 1 base respectively, with 9 bases between them. The CDR3 loop is CASSRPTSYEQYF. The CDR3 DNA reads TGTGCCAGCAGCAGACCGACGTCCTACGAGCAGTACTTC.

The gene calls are TRBV6-5 and TRBJ2-1; 8 positions match TRBD2. CDR1 and CDR2 (germline): MNHEY, SVGAGI. V was clipped by 2 bases and J by 3 bases; unmatched bases: 0. The CDR3 totals 14 residues. CDR3 DNA: TGTGCCAGCAGTTACGGGACTAGCTACAATGAGCAGTTCTTC. It encodes CASSYGTSYNEQFF.

J is TRBJ2-3 and V is TRBV14; D is possibly TRBD1 or TRBD2 (5 bases each). Per germline, CDR1 SGHDN and CDR2 FVKESK. The CDR3 runs 16 residues. The germline V and J ends were trimmed by 4 bases and 3 bases, with 17 bases remaining between them. DNA for the CDR3: TGTGCCAGCAGCCCGGACCGGGGCTTGGGGACAGATACGCAGTATTTT. It translates to CASSPDRGLGTDTQYF. Full variable domain (rest looked up from reference TRBV14 and TRBJ2-3): EAGVTQFPSHSVIEKGQTVTLRCDPISGHDNLYWYRRVMGKEIKFLLHFVKESKQDESGMPNNRFLAERTGGTYSTLKVQPAELEDSGVYFCASSPDRGLGTDTQYFGPGTRLTVL.

This clone was detected only a few times. The chain joins TRBV7-9 to TRBJ2-5, with D perhaps matching TRBD1 or TRBD2 (5 bases each). Per germline, CDR1 SEHNR and CDR2 FQNEAQ (reference sequence). The CDR3 loop spans 17 amino acids. The ends were cut back, 5 bases at V and 4 bases at J, with 23 bases in the middle. CDR3 DNA: TGTGCCAGCAGCCCCGCGAGGGGCAGGCCTCGGGGAGAGACCCAGTACTTC. Encoded protein: CASSPARGRPRGETQYF.

By share, this clone ranks as medium-sized. The chain has TRBV6-5 and TRBJ1-1; TRBD1 aligns across 9 bases. The CDR3 has 14 amino acids. V was clipped by 6 bases and J by 6 bases; unmatched bases: 8. Germline values: CDR1 MNHEY, CDR2 SVGAGI. The CDR3 loop reads CASRETGGSPEAFF. In DNA form, the CDR3 reads TGTGCCAGCAGGGAGACAGGGGGATCGCCTGAAGCTTTCTTT.

This clone was seen a handful of times. This chain connects TRBV7-3 to TRBJ2-3; tentatively, D is TRBD1 (6 bases). CDR3 size: 15 residues. From germline, CDR1 is SGHTA and CDR2 FQGTGA. V was shortened by 1 base and J by 5 bases, with 13 bases between the two germline ends. CDR3 loop: CASSLSGGAEDTQYF. DNA for the CDR3: TGTGCCAGCAGCTTAAGTGGGGGCGCGGAAGATACGCAGTATTTT.

The chain couples TRBV4-1 to TRBJ2-7, with D possibly being TRBD2 (5 bases). With 1 base removed from V and 4 bases from J, the gap between germline ends came to 20 bases. This CDR3 is built from 17 residues. In germline, CDR1 is MGHRA, CDR2 YSYEKL. CDR3 coding DNA: TGCGCCAGCAGCCAAGGACCGATGGGCGGGTTAGGGTACGAGCAGTACTTC. This encodes CASSQGPMGGLGYEQYF.